This TCR beta chain originates from a study of regulatory T cells in long-lasting Graves disease. Time point in this sample: newly diagnosed GD, antithyroid drugs for less than 3 months. The TCR library was made from RNA extracted from PBMCs. For TCR beta, libraries came from iRepertoire HTBI primers and Arm-PCR of CDR3 regions. TCRdb ran MiXCR on the multiplex PCR reads and lists one entry per CDR3 protein. In the table there are roughly 520,000 distinct CDR3 sequences, approximately 12% of which are singletons. A further study also used this sample, focusing on T cells in Graves' hyperthyroidism and ophthalmopathy. This second study notes: RT-PCR in the first round (using the HTBI primer set) targeted the TCR CDR3.

The starting material was peripheral blood mononuclear cells (PBMCs), obtained at new diagnosis, from a patient treated with antithyroid drugs. This TCR derives from a woman in her twenties or thirties with Graves disease.

CDR3 residues: CASRRTANPKNIQYF. The CDR3, as DNA: TGCGCCAGCAGACGGACAGCCAACCCAAAAAACATTCAGTACTTC. This rearrangement joins TRBV4-1 to TRBJ2-4, with D maybe TRBD1 (6 bases). Trimming shortened V by 6 bases and J by 4 bases, and 16 bases separated the two germline ends. CDR3 length equals 15 residues. The germline V gene has CDR1 MGHRA and CDR2 YSYEKL.